Sequencing of this T cell receptor (beta chain) was carried out in a study of vaccination effects on CD4 cells after COVID-19. The CDR3 is 12 residues long. Germline V gene lookup returns CDR1 SNHLY and CDR2 FYNNEI. V lost 6 bases, J lost 4 bases, and 9 bases lay in between. Whole-study findings and limits: Late post-vaccination, clones induced by infection and those induced by vaccine underwent marked clonal contraction.

This table comes from immunoSEQ multiplex PCR, and its TCRdb copy is limited to in-frame clones, with some not included. The sample has tens of thousands of clones; roughly four fifths are singletons. The ViraFEST assay expanded antigen-specific CD4+ T cells with viral peptide pools before sequencing. Culture proceeded for 10 days, and CD4+ T cells were then isolated. Each participant was administered two doses of either the BNT162b2 or the mRNA-1273 vaccine. In regard to this clone: Its antigen is currently unknown.

The sequences come from CD4+ T cells from PBMCs cultured with HCoV-229E spike peptides, collected after COVID-19 vaccination. The receptor comes from a human donor who received a COVID-19 vaccine. The chain has TRBV2 and TRBJ1-2; possibly TRBD1 for D (6 bases). This chain's CDR3 is CASRTGPYGYTF. The CDR3 bases are TGTGCCAGCAGGACAGGACCCTATGGCTACACCTTC.